These 13 T cell receptor beta chains were all obtained from the same sample, sequenced in a study of blood T cell repertoires in COVID-19. Data came from immunoSEQ multiplex PCR; TCRdb stores just in-frame clones and leaves some out. The sample lists roughly 46,000 clones; more than 85% were seen once. The material sequenced was PBMCs or T cells enriched from blood (not recorded which). These receptors all come from a woman between 50 and 59 years old who had recovered from COVID-19.

This clone appeared a few times. V gene TRBV18 combines with J gene TRBJ2-7, with 11 positions matching TRBD1. With V trimmed by 6 bases and J by 6 bases, 7 bases remained unmatched. From germline, CDR1 is KGHSH and CDR2 LQKENI. This CDR3 has 14 residues. The CDR3: CASSQGTGGGEQYF. Written as DNA, the CDR3 is TGTGCCAGCTCCCAGGGGACAGGGGGAGGCGAGCAGTACTTC.

This chain joins TRBV11-2 and TRBJ2-3; D is unresolved. Between the trimmed V and J ends, which lost 1 base and 2 bases, there was a span of 10 bases. Germline loops: CDR1 SGHAT, CDR2 FQNNGV. This CDR3 has 15 amino acids. The CDR3, as DNA: TGTGCCAGCAGCTTAGCAGGTCTTGACACAGATACGCAGTATTTT. Protein sequence: CASSLAGLDTDTQYF.

The chain combines TRBV28 with TRBJ1-4, with D perhaps matching TRBD1 (5 bases). With 7 bases removed from V and 10 bases from J, the gap between germline ends came to 16 bases. CDR1 and CDR2 from the germline V gene are MDHEN and SYDVKM. CDR3 length equals 13 residues. CDR3 in amino acids: CASTTGVPAKLFF. The CDR3 DNA sequence: TGTGCCAGCACTACGGGGGTTCCTGCAAAACTGTTTTTT.

This chain uses TRBV5-5 with TRBJ1-1; no clear D. The V end lost 1 base, the J end lost 5 bases, and 18 bases lay between the germline ends. CDR3 length equals 16 residues. Germline CDR1 and CDR2: SGHKS and YYEKEE (reference sequence). CDR3 DNA sequence: TGTGCCAGCAGCTTGACCGAACAGAGTAGGTCTACTGAAGCTTTCTTT. It yields the protein CASSLTEQSRSTEAFF.

The chain has TRBV11-2 and TRBJ2-3; 7 positions agree with TRBD1. The germline CDR1 and CDR2 sequences are SGHAT and FQNNGV. After removal of 1 base from V and 5 bases from J, the junction contained 3 bases not matched to a gene. There are 14 residues in the CDR3. As DNA, the CDR3 is TGTGCCAGCAGCTTAGGACAGGGAATAGATACGCAGTATTTT. It translates to CASSLGQGIDTQYF.

CDR3 bases: TGTGCCAGCAGTTTAGCAGGGGAAGGATCCTACGAGCAGTACTTC. This gives the protein CASSLAGEGSYEQYF. The V gene is TRBV28, the J gene TRBJ2-7, with a tentative D call TRBD1 (6 bases). Germline V gene sequence: CDR1 MDHEN, CDR2 SYDVKM. The V and J ends lost 2 bases and 1 base respectively, with 12 bases between them. The length of the CDR3 is 15 residues.

This chain's CDR3 is CATSDRDRGYDQPQHF. CDR3 coding DNA: TGTGCCACCAGTGATAGGGACAGGGGTTACGATCAGCCCCAGCATTTT. The V call is TRBV24-1, the J call TRBJ1-5; 10 bases fit TRBD1. The V segment lost 3 bases and the J segment 5 bases; nucleotides outside the gene matches: 6. The germline CDR1 and CDR2 sequences are KGHDR and SFDVKD. CDR3 length: 16 residues.

The chain is built from TRBV19 and TRBJ2-7; 10 bases map to TRBD2. J gave up 3 bases and V 5 bases, and 7 bases lay outside the gene matches. Per germline, CDR1 LNHDA and CDR2 SQIVND (reference sequence). The CDR3 runs to 15 residues. CDR3 bases: TGTGCCAGTAGTGATACGGGACTAGCGTACTACGAGCAGTACTTC. Amino acid sequence: CASSDTGLAYYEQYF.

The rearrangement uses TRBV5-1 and TRBJ2-2; 15 nucleotides align to TRBD2. This CDR3 is built from 18 residues. The germline V gene encodes CDR1 SGHRS and CDR2 YFSETQ. J gave up 6 bases and V 4 bases, and 10 bases lay outside the gene matches. The CDR3 is CASSRGLAGGLSSGELFF. The CDR3 nucleotides read TGCGCCAGCAGCCGGGGACTAGCGGGAGGACTCTCGTCCGGGGAGCTGTTTTTT. The full variable domain, completed using reference TRBV5-1 and TRBJ2-2, is KAGVTQTPRYLIKTRGQQVTLSCSPISGHRSVSWYQQTPGQGLQFLFEYFSETQRNKGNFPGRFSGRQFSNSRSEMNVSTLELGDSALYLCASSRGLAGGLSSGELFFGEGSRLTVL.

The CDR3 nucleotides are TGTGCCAGTAGTATGGATGAGGACCGCTCAGGGAAACTGTTTTTT. Encoded protein: CASSMDEDRSGKLFF. V gene TRBV19 combines with J gene TRBJ1-4, with a tentative D call TRBD1 (5 bases). The V end lost 3 bases, the J end lost 11 bases, and 19 bases lay between the germline ends. Per the germline V gene, CDR1 is LNHDA and CDR2 is SQIVND (reference sequence). CDR3 size: 15 residues.

V usage is TRBV5-6 and J usage is TRBJ1-2, with TRBD1 matching 9 bases. Germline V lookup: CDR1 SGHDT, CDR2 YYEEEE. J lost 3 bases, V lost 1 base, and 4 bases had no gene match. This CDR3 has 15 amino acids. The CDR3 bases are TGTGCCAGCAGCTTGACAGGGGGCGCGGACTATGGCTACACCTTC. Translation gives CASSLTGGADYGYTF.

This chain uses TRBV19 with TRBJ1-3, with D perhaps TRBD1 (6 bases). The CDR3 covers 17 residues. Germline loops: CDR1 LNHDA, CDR2 SQIVND (reference sequence). V gave up 6 bases and J gave up 0 bases, with 18 bases separating them. The CDR3 DNA follows: TGTGCCAGTAGCGCTCGGAGGCAGGGGACCTCTGGAAACACCATATATTTT. As protein: CASSARRQGTSGNTIYF.

The rearrangement links TRBV5-5 to TRBJ1-5; TRBD1 agrees at 7 bases. This CDR3 spans 14 amino acids. Germline V gene lookup returns CDR1 SGHKS and CDR2 YYEKEE (reference sequence). J gave up 6 bases and V 4 bases, and 7 bases lay outside the gene matches. This chain's CDR3 is CASSEGQAPQPQHF. CDR3 DNA sequence: TGTGCCAGCAGCGAAGGACAGGCCCCTCAGCCCCAGCATTTT.